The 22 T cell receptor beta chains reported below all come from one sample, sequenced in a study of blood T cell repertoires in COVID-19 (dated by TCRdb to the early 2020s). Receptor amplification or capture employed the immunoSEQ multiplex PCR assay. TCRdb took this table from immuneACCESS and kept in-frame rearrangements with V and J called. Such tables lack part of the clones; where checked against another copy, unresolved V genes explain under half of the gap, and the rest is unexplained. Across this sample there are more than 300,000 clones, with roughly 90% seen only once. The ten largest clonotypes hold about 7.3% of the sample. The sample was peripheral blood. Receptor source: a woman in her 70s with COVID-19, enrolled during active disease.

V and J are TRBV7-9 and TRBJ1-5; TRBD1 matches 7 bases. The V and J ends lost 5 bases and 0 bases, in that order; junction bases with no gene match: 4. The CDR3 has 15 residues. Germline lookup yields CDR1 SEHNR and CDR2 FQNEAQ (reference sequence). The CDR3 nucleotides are TGTGCCAGCAGCGGGACAGCGGATAGCAATCAGCCCCAGCATTTT. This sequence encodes CASSGTADSNQPQHF.

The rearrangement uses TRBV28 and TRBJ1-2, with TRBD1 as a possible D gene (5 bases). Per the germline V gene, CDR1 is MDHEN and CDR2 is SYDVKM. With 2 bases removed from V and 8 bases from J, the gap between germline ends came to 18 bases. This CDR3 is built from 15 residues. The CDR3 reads CASSLNRRGSGGYTF. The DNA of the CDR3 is TGTGCCAGCAGTTTAAATAGGCGGGGGAGTGGGGGCTACACCTTC.

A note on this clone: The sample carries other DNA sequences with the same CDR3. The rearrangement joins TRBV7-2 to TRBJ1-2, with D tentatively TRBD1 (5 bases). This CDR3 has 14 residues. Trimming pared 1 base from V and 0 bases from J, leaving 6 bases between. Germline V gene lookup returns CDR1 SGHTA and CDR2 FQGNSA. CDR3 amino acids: CASSLEQANYGYTF. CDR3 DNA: TGTGCCAGCAGCTTAGAACAGGCTAACTATGGCTACACCTTC.

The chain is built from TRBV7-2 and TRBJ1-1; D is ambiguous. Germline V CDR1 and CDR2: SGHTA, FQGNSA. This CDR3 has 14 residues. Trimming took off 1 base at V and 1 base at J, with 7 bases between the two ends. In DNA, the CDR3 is TGTGCCAGCAGCTTAGTAGTTCGGAACACTGAAGCTTTCTTT. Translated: CASSLVVRNTEAFF.

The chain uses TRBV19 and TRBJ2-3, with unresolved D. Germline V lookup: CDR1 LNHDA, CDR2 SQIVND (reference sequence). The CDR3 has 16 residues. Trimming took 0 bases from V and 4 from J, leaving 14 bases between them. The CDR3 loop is CASSIEVWSGADTQYF. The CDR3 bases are TGTGCCAGTAGTATAGAGGTCTGGTCGGGTGCAGATACGCAGTATTTT. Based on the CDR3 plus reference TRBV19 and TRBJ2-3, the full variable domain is DGGITQSPKYLFRKEGQNVTLSCEQNLNHDAMYWYRQDPGQGLRLIYYSQIVNDFQKGDIAEGYSVSREKKESFPLTVTSAQKNPTAFYLCASSIEVWSGADTQYFGPGTRLTVL.

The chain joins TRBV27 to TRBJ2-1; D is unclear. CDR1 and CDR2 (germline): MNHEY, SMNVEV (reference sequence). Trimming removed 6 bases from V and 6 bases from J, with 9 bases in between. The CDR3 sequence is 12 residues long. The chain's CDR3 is CASSAPGNEQFF. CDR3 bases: TGTGCCAGCAGCGCCCCGGGCAATGAGCAGTTCTTC.

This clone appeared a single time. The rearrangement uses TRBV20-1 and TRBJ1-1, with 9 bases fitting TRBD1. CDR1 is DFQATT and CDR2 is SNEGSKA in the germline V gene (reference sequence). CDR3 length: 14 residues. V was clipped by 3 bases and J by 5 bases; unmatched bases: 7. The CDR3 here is CSASQSDRGTEAFF. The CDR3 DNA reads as TGCAGTGCTAGTCAATCCGACAGGGGGACTGAAGCTTTCTTT.

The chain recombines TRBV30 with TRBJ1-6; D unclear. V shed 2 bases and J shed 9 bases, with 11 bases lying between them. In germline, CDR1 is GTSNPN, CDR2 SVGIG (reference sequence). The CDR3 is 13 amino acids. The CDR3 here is CAWSIQAGSPLHF. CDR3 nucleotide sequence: TGTGCCTGGAGTATCCAGGCGGGTTCACCCCTCCACTTT. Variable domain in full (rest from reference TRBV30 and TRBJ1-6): SQTIHQWPATLVQPVGSPLSLECTVEGTSNPNLYWYRQAAGRGLQLLFYSVGIGQISSEVPQNLSASRPQDRQFILSSKKLLLSDSGFYLCAWSIQAGSPLHFGNGTRLTVT.

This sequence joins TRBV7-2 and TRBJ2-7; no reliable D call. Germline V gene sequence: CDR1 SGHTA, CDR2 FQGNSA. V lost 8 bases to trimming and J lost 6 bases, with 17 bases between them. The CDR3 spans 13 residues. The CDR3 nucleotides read TGTGCCAGCGGTCCCGCCCTACCGGGCGAGCAGTACTTC. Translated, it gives CASGPALPGEQYF.

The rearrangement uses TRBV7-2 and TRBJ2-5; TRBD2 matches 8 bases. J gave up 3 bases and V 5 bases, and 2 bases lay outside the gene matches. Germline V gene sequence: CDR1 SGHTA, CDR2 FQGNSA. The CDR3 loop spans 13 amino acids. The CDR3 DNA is TGTGCCAGCAGCGGGACTAGGGAAGAGACCCAGTACTTC. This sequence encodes CASSGTREETQYF.

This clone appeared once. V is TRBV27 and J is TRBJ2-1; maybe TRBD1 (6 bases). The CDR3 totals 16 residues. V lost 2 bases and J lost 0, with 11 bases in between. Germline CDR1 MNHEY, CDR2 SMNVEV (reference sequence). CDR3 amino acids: CASSLAPGHSYNEQFF. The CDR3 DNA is TGTGCCAGCAGTTTAGCCCCGGGACACTCCTACAATGAGCAGTTCTTC.

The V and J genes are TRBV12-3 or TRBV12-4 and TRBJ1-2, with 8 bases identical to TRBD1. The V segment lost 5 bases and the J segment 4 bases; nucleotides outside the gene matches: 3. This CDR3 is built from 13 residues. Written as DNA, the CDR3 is TGTGCCAGCAGTCCACAGGGGGTCTATGGCTACACCTTC. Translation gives CASSPQGVYGYTF.

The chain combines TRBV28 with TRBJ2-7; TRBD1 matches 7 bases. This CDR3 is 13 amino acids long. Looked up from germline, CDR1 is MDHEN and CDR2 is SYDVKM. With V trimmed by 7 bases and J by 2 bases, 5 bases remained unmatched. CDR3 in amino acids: CASMVGGAYEQYF. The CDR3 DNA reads TGTGCCAGCATGGTAGGGGGCGCCTACGAGCAGTACTTC.

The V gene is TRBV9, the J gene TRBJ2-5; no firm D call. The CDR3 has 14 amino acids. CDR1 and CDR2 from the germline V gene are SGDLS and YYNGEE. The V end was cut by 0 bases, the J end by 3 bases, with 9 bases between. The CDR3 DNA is TGTGCCAGCAGCGTAGGTTGGGCGAAAGAGACCCAGTACTTC. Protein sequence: CASSVGWAKETQYF. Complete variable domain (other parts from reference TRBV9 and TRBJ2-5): DSGVTQTPKHLITATGQRVTLRCSPRSGDLSVYWYQQSLDQGLQFLIQYYNGEERAKGNILERFSAQQFPDLHSELNLSSLELGDSALYFCASSVGWAKETQYFGPGTRLLVL.

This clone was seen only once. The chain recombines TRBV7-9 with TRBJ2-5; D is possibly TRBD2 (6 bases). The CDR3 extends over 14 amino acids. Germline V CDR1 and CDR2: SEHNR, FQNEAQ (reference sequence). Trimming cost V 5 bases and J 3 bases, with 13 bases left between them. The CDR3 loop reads CASSPRGEEETQYF. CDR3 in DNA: TGTGCCAGCAGCCCCCGCGGGGAAGAAGAGACCCAGTACTTC.

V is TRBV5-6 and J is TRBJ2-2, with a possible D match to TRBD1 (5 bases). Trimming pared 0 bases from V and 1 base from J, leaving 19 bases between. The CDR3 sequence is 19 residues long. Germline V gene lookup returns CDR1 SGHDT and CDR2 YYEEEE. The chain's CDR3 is CASSLDRTKLILNTGELFF. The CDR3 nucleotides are TGTGCCAGCAGCTTGGATAGGACAAAGCTTATCTTGAACACCGGGGAGCTGTTTTTT.

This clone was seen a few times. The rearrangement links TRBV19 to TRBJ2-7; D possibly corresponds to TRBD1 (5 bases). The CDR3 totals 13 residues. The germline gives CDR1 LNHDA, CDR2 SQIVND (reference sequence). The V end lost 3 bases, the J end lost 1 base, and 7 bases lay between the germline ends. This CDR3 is CASSIQGSYEQYF. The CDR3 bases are TGTGCCAGTAGTATTCAGGGATCCTACGAGCAGTACTTC.

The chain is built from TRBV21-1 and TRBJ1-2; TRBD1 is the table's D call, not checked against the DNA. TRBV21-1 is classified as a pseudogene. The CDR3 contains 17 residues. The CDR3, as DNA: TGTGCCAGCAGCAAAGTTGGGGGCGCGAGGCCTAACTATGGCTACACCTTC. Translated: CASSKVGGARPNYGYTF.

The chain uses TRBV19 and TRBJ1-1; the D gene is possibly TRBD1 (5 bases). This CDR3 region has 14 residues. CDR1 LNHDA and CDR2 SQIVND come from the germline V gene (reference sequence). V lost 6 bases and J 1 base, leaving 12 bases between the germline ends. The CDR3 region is CASRDDGGNTEAFF. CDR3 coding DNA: TGTGCCAGTAGGGATGACGGGGGGAACACTGAAGCTTTCTTT.

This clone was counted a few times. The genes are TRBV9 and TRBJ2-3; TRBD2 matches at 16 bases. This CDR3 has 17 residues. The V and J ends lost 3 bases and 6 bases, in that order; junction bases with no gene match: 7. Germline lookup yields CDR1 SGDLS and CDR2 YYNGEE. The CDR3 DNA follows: TGTGCCAGCAGCGCGGGACTAGCGGGGGGGATGAGTGATACGCAGTATTTT. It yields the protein CASSAGLAGGMSDTQYF.

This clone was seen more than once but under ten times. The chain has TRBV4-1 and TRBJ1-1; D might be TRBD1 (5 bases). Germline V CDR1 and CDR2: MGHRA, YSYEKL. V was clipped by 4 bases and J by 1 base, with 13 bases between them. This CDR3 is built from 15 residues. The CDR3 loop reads CASSLTSTGNTEAFF. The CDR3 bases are TGCGCCAGCAGCCTAACCTCCACAGGGAACACTGAAGCTTTCTTT.

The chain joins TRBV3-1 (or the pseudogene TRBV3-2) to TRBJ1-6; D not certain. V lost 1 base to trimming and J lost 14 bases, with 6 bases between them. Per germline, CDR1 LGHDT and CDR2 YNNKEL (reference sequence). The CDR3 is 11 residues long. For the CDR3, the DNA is TGTGCCAGCAGCCAAGCTGGCACCCTCCACTTT. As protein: CASSQAGTLHF.